The T cell receptor (beta chain) described here comes from a study of blood T cells in healthy people across ages. This clonotype was counted only a few times. It was with a sample-barcoded 5' primer and a J-beta primer mix that a second PCR of roughly 6 to 12 cycles was run. TCRdb re-analysed the 5' RACE reads in MiXCR, keeping a single row per CDR3 protein. The sample holds roughly 800,000 distinct CDR3 sequences; roughly 60% are singletons and the top ten take 22%. V lost 0 bases and J 1 base, leaving 6 bases between the germline ends. The CDR3 extends over 14 amino acids. Germline CDR1 reads LGHNA; CDR2 reads YSLEER.

The chain links TRBV4-3 to TRBJ1-1; D is unclear. The sequenced sample consisted of blood. The sequence derives from a man under 40 in good health. DNA for the CDR3: TGCGCCAGCAGCCAAGATATCGGGAACACTGAAGCTTTCTTT. The encoded protein is CASSQDIGNTEAFF.